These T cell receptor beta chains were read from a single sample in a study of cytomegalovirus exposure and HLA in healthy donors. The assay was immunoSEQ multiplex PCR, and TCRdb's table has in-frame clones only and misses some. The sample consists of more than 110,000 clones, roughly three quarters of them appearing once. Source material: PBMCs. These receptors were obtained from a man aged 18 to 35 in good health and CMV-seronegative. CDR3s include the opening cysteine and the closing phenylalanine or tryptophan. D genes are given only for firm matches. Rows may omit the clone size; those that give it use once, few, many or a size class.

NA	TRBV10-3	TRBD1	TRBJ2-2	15	TGTGCCACCGTGACACGGACAGGGGAGGGGGGGGAGCTGTTTTTT	CATVTRTGEGGELFF
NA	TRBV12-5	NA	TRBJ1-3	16	TGTGCTAGTGACCAGGGTTTTAGGGGCTCTGGAAACACCATATATTTT	CASDQGFRGSGNTIYF
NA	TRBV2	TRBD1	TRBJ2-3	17	TGTGCCAGCAGTGGCCCCCCAGGGGGCGGTGGAGCAGATACGCAGTATTTT	CASSGPPGGGGADTQYF
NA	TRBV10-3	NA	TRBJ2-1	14	TGTGCCATCAGTGCGGACGGGACACACAATGAGCAGTTCTTC	CAISADGTHNEQFF
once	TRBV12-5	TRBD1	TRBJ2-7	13	TGTACTAGTGGTTGGGACAGGGCCTACGAGCAGTACTTC	CTSGWDRAYEQYF
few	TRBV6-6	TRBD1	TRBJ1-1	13	TGTGCCAGCAGAACGGACAGGGACACTGAAGCTTTCTTT	CASRTDRDTEAFF
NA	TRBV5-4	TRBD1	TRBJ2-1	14	TGTGCCAGCAGCGAGGACAGGACCTACAATGAGCAGTTCTTC	CASSEDRTYNEQFF
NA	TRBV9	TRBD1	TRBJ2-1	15	TGTGCCAGCAGCGCAGAACAGGGGCGCAGGAATGAGCAGTTCTTC	CASSAEQGRRNEQFF
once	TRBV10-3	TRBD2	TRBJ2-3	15	TGTGCCATCAGCCCGGGACTAGCGGGGGTAGATACGCAGTATTTT	CAISPGLAGVDTQYF
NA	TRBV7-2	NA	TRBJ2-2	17	TGTGCCAGCAGCTTAGGTTCCGGGAAGCGTAACACCGGGGAGCTGTTTTTT	CASSLGSGKRNTGELFF
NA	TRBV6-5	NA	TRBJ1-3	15	TGTGCCAGCAGTTACTCGTCCCTATCTGGAAACACCATATATTTT	CASSYSSLSGNTIYF
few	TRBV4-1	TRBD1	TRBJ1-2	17	TGCGCCAGCAGCCAAGAACGAGACAGGGTTTGGGGCTATGGCTACACCTTC	CASSQERDRVWGYGYTF
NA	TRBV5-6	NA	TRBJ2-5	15	TGTGCCAGCAGCTTGGGTTCAGGGTGGAAGGAGACCCAGTACTTC	CASSLGSGWKETQYF
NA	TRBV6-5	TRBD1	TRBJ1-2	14	TGTGCCAGCTTGGATATAGGGGGCTCGAATGGCTACACCTTC	CASLDIGGSNGYTF
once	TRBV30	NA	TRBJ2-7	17	TGTGCCTGGAGCGGCGGAGATAAGGGAGGGGGCTCCTACGAGCAGTACTTC	CAWSGGDKGGGSYEQYF
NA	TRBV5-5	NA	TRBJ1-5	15	TGTGCCAGCAGCTTATGGCAGGAGGGCAATCAGCCCCAGCATTTT	CASSLWQEGNQPQHF
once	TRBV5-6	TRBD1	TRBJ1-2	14	TGTGCCAGCAGCGCCGGGACAGGGGGCGATGGCTACACCTTC	CASSAGTGGDGYTF
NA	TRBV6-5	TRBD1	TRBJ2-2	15	TGTGCCAGCAGTTATGGGACAGGGGCCGATACAGAGCTGTTTTTT	CASSYGTGADTELFF
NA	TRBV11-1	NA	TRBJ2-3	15	TGTGCCAGCAGCTTAAGGCAGGGCATCAGAGATACGCAGTATTTT	CASSLRQGIRDTQYF
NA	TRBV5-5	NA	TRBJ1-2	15	TGTGCCAGCAGCTTGAGCGGGGCCGCCGGGTGGGGCTACACCTTC	CASSLSGAAGWGYTF
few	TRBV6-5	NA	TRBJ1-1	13	TGTGCCAGCAGTTACTCGATTAGGGGGGAAGCTTTCTTT	CASSYSIRGEAFF
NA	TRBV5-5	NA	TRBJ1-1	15	TGTGCCAGCAGCTTCGCCGGACAGACGAACACTGAAGCTTTCTTT	CASSFAGQTNTEAFF
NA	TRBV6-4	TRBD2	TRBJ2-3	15	TGTGCCAGCAGTGACATAGCGGGGGCCTCAGATACGCAGTATTTT	CASSDIAGASDTQYF
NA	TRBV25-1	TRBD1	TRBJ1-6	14	TGTGCCAGCACCCCGGACAGGGTTAATTCACCCCTCCACTTT	CASTPDRVNSPLHF
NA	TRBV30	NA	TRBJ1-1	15	TGTGCCTGGAGGGGGATGGGGGGATTGAACACTGAAGCTTTCTTT	CAWRGMGGLNTEAFF
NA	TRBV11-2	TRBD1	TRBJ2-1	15	TGTGCCAGCAGCGTCGACAGGGGCTTTTTCTATGAGCAGTTCTTC	CASSVDRGFFYEQFF
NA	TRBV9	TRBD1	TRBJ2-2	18	TGTGCCAGCAGCGGACACCTGGACAGGGTTAGTGCCACCGGGGAGCTGTTTTTT	CASSGHLDRVSATGELFF
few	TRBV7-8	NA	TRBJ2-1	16	TGTGCCAGCAGCTTAGGCGAATTCGGGGGACACAATGAGCAGTTCTTC	CASSLGEFGGHNEQFF